These 24 T cell receptor beta chains share one sample of origin, sequenced in a study of cytomegalovirus exposure and HLA in healthy donors. 60 Vbeta and 13 Jbeta primers were used in PCR. Produced via immunoSEQ multiplex PCR; TCRdb's table is partial and in-frame only. This sample has under 250,000 clones, with around 80% found just once. The sequenced sample consisted of PBMCs. The source of these receptors is a boy between 10 and 17 years old in good health and CMV-seronegative.

The chain carries TRBV19 and TRBJ2-7; D gene uncertain. CDR3 length equals 13 residues. CDR1 LNHDA and CDR2 SQIVND come from the germline V gene (reference sequence). Trimming left V 5 bases short and J 2 bases short, with 10 bases between. The CDR3 loop is CASSEAGTYEQYF. As DNA, the CDR3 is TGTGCCAGTAGTGAAGCAGGAACCTACGAGCAGTACTTC. Full variable domain (missing parts from reference TRBV19 and TRBJ2-7): DGGITQSPKYLFRKEGQNVTLSCEQNLNHDAMYWYRQDPGQGLRLIYYSQIVNDFQKGDIAEGYSVSREKKESFPLTVTSAQKNPTAFYLCASSEAGTYEQYFGPGTRLTVT.

The rearrangement links TRBV11-3 to TRBJ2-5; 8 positions agree with TRBD1. The CDR3 totals 15 residues. With V trimmed by 5 bases and J by 4 bases, 9 bases remained unmatched. CDR1 and CDR2 from the germline V gene are SGHNT and YENEEA. This CDR3 is CASSLRTGRRETQYF. The DNA for the CDR3 is TGTGCCAGCAGCCTAAGGACAGGGAGACGAGAGACCCAGTACTTC.

A few counts support this clone. CDR3 in amino acids: CSAPSDTEAFF. As DNA, the CDR3 is TGCAGTGCTCCTAGCGACACTGAAGCTTTCTTT. The rearrangement joins TRBV20-1 to TRBJ1-1; no clear D gene. Between the trimmed V and J ends, which lost 5 bases and 3 bases, there was a span of 7 bases. In germline, CDR1 is DFQATT, CDR2 SNEGSKA (reference sequence). The CDR3 is 11 amino acids.

The chain joins TRBV5-1 to TRBJ2-3, with D possibly matching TRBD1 (6 bases). V was trimmed by 4 bases and J by 4 bases, leaving 22 bases between them. CDR1 SGHRS and CDR2 YFSETQ come from the germline V gene. The CDR3 sequence is 17 residues long. The CDR3 DNA follows: TGCGCCAGCAGCAAAGGACAGTCGGCGTTCGGGGCAGATACGCAGTATTTT. This translates into CASSKGQSAFGADTQYF.

The V and J genes are TRBV11-3 and TRBJ2-7; maybe TRBD2 (6 bases). V was cut by 1 base and J by 7 bases, with 11 bases left in between. The germline V gene encodes CDR1 SGHNT and CDR2 YENEEA. The CDR3 has 13 amino acids. The CDR3 DNA reads TGTGCCAGCAGCTTAGCGGCGGGGAATGAGCAGTACTTC. Translation: CASSLAAGNEQYF. Full variable domain (remainder filled in from reference TRBV11-3 and TRBJ2-7): EAGVVQSPRYKIIEKKQPVAFWCNPISGHNTLYWYLQNLGQGPELLIRYENEEAVDDSQLPKDRFSAERLKGVDSTLKIQPAELGDSAVYLCASSLAAGNEQYFGPGTRLTVT.

The rearrangement uses TRBV10-3 and TRBJ2-7; 8 bases line up with TRBD2. V shed 8 bases and J 3 bases; nucleotides not matched to a gene: 12. This CDR3 is built from 15 residues. Germline lookup yields CDR1 ENHRY and CDR2 SYGVKD. CDR3 sequence reads: CAIRGGGPYNYEQYF. The CDR3 bases are TGTGCCATCCGGGGGGGAGGGCCTTATAACTACGAGCAGTACTTC.

The rearrangement links TRBV6-4 to TRBJ1-1; 7 bases match TRBD1. Germline CDR1 is MRHNA and CDR2 is SNTAGT. V dropped 5 bases and J dropped 5; count of bases not matched to a gene: 5. The CDR3 is 13 amino acids. The CDR3 bases are TGTGCCAGCAGTACTAACAGGGGTACTGAAGCTTTCTTT. Amino acid sequence: CASSTNRGTEAFF.

The chain carries TRBV7-9 and TRBJ2-5; 9 bases are a match to TRBD2. The V segment lost 0 bases and the J segment 5 bases; nucleotides outside the gene matches: 10. From germline, CDR1 is SEHNR and CDR2 FQNEAQ (reference sequence). This CDR3 has 17 amino acids. CDR3 region: CASSLARLAGRPETQYF. In DNA, the CDR3 is TGTGCCAGCAGCTTAGCCCGGCTAGCGGGAAGACCGGAGACCCAGTACTTC.

The chain links TRBV5-6 to TRBJ2-5; 8 bases are a match to TRBD1. This CDR3 has 17 amino acids. Germline CDR1 and CDR2: SGHDT and YYEEEE. The V and J ends lost 0 bases and 5 bases, in that order; junction bases with no gene match: 12. The CDR3 DNA reads as TGTGCCAGCAGCTTGGAGCGCAGGGGGCCTTTGTATGAGACCCAGTACTTC. Protein: CASSLERRGPLYETQYF.

The J gene is TRBJ2-7, the V gene TRBV29-1; TRBD1 might be the D (6 bases). Germline assignment: CDR1 SQVTM and CDR2 ANQGSEA. CDR3 length equals 11 residues. The V end lost 5 bases, the J end lost 4 bases, and 9 bases lay between the germline ends. The CDR3 protein is CSVPQGYEQYF. The CDR3 DNA is TGCAGCGTTCCTCAGGGGTACGAGCAGTACTTC.

Here the CDR3 DNA reads TGTGCCAGCTTACAGGGAATCAACACTGAAGCTTTCTTT. This translates into CASLQGINTEAFF. The chain couples TRBV18 to TRBJ1-1; TRBD1 might be the D (6 bases). The CDR3 loop spans 13 amino acids. Germline lookup yields CDR1 KGHSH and CDR2 LQKENI. V dropped 7 bases and J dropped 2 bases, with 11 bases sitting between them.

The J gene is TRBJ2-7, the V gene TRBV4-2; maybe TRBD2 (5 bases). This CDR3 has 15 amino acids. Between the trimmed V and J ends, which lost 0 bases and 9 bases, there was a span of 18 bases. From germline, CDR1 is LGHNA and CDR2 YNFKEQ. The CDR3 DNA sequence: TGTGCCAGCAGCCAAGACCCGGGGATCACGAGTAGGCAGTACTTC. Protein product: CASSQDPGITSRQYF.

The chain recombines TRBV10-1 with TRBJ2-3, with unresolved D. The CDR3 runs 17 residues. CDR1 WNHNN and CDR2 SYGVQD come from the germline V gene (reference sequence). Trimming pared 2 bases from V and 0 bases from J, leaving 15 bases between. The chain's CDR3 is CASSETSLVQSTDTQYF. In DNA, the CDR3 is TGCGCCAGCAGTGAGACATCGTTGGTACAGAGCACAGATACGCAGTATTTT.

CDR3 amino acids: CSGMTGGTEAFF. The CDR3, as DNA: TGCAGCGGGATGACAGGGGGAACTGAAGCTTTCTTT. The chain recombines TRBV29-1 with TRBJ1-1; 9 nucleotides match TRBD1. The V gene's germline CDR1 is SQVTM and CDR2 ANQGSEA. The V and J ends lost 7 bases and 5 bases, in that order; junction bases with no gene match: 5. The CDR3 extends over 12 amino acids.

V and J are TRBV28 and TRBJ1-3; D may be TRBD1 (5 bases). CDR1 and CDR2 (germline): MDHEN, SYDVKM. Between the trimmed V and J ends, which lost 2 bases and 8 bases, there was a span of 13 bases. The CDR3 spans 14 residues. The CDR3 sequence is CASSLGAFMDTIYF. The CDR3 region has the DNA TGTGCCAGCAGTTTAGGGGCCTTTATGGACACCATATATTTT.

V is TRBV7-9 and J is TRBJ2-7; D is ambiguous. V gave up 5 bases and J gave up 4 bases, with 15 bases separating them. In germline, CDR1 is SEHNR, CDR2 FQNEAQ (reference sequence). The CDR3 has 14 amino acids. The CDR3 here is CASSSQGAAYEQYF. For the CDR3, the DNA is TGTGCCAGCAGCAGCCAAGGCGCGGCGTACGAGCAGTACTTC.

The rearrangement links TRBV6-1 to TRBJ1-5, with 7 bases aligning to TRBD1. Germline V CDR1 and CDR2: MNHNS, SASEGT. The V gene end was trimmed by 3 bases and the J gene end by 0 bases; junction bases not matched to a gene: 17. The CDR3 sequence is 20 residues long. CDR3 sequence: CASSEKPGQLYRYSNQPQHF. In nucleotides, the CDR3 is TGTGCCAGCAGTGAGAAACCGGGACAGCTTTATCGATATAGCAATCAGCCCCAGCATTTT.

J is TRBJ2-4 and V is TRBV11-3; 9 nucleotides agree with TRBD1. The CDR3 is 13 amino acids. Germline lookup yields CDR1 SGHNT and CDR2 YENEEA. Trimming cost V 5 bases and J 9 bases; bases outside gene matches: 5. The CDR3 region has the DNA TGTGCCAGCAGCCCTGACAGGGGGGCCATTCAGTACTTC. It codes for CASSPDRGAIQYF.

This chain connects TRBV5-1 to TRBJ2-7, with a weak D call TRBD1 (5 bases). The CDR3 is made up of 16 amino acids. Germline values: CDR1 SGHRS, CDR2 YFSETQ. Trimming cost V 2 bases and J 0 bases, with 15 bases left between them. This chain's CDR3 is CASSFVSGFPSYEQYF. The CDR3 bases are TGCGCCAGCAGCTTCGTTTCAGGGTTTCCCTCCTACGAGCAGTACTTC.

This sequence joins TRBV7-2 and TRBJ2-3; TRBD2 is a possible D gene (6 bases). Germline CDR1 reads SGHTA; CDR2 reads FQGNSA. The germline V and J ends were trimmed by 6 bases and 0 bases, with 13 bases remaining between them. The CDR3 is 15 residues long. CDR3 in amino acids: CASRSFAGSTDTQYF. The CDR3 DNA reads as TGTGCCAGCAGGTCTTTCGCGGGAAGCACAGATACGCAGTATTTT.

This sequence joins TRBV6-1 and TRBJ2-1; 10 nucleotides match TRBD1. There are 14 residues in the CDR3. The V segment lost 6 bases and the J segment 8 bases; nucleotides outside the gene matches: 7. CDR1 and CDR2 (germline): MNHNS, SASEGT. CDR3 nucleotide sequence: TGTGCCAGCAGGGACGGACAGGGGGGCGATGAGCAGTTCTTC. It yields the protein CASRDGQGGDEQFF.

The V call is TRBV6-1, the J call TRBJ1-2; D gene unclear. This CDR3 comprises 12 residues. Trimming took 5 bases from V and 4 from J, leaving 8 bases between them. The germline V gene has CDR1 MNHNS and CDR2 SASEGT. The CDR3 nucleotides are TGTGCCAGCAGTCCTACCCCCTATGGCTACACCTTC. This translates into CASSPTPYGYTF.

This clone has just one count. The V call is TRBV6-1, the J call TRBJ1-1; possible D gene TRBD1, 5 bases. This CDR3 contains 15 residues. The germline gives CDR1 MNHNS, CDR2 SASEGT. V lost 4 bases, J lost 1 base, and 13 bases lay in between. CDR3 amino acids: CASSGGLTPNTEAFF. In DNA form, the CDR3 reads TGTGCCAGCAGTGGGGGCCTGACACCGAACACTGAAGCTTTCTTT.

This clone was detected once. This rearrangement joins TRBV19 to TRBJ2-2, with 7 bases identical to TRBD2. The CDR3 is made up of 15 amino acids. Germline CDR1 and CDR2: LNHDA and SQIVND (reference sequence). V shed 8 bases, J shed 7 bases, and the junction held 13 bases outside the gene matches. The CDR3 DNA reads TGTGCCAGTGCCGACGGGCGGGAGTACCGCGGGGAGCTGTTTTTT. Protein product: CASADGREYRGELFF.